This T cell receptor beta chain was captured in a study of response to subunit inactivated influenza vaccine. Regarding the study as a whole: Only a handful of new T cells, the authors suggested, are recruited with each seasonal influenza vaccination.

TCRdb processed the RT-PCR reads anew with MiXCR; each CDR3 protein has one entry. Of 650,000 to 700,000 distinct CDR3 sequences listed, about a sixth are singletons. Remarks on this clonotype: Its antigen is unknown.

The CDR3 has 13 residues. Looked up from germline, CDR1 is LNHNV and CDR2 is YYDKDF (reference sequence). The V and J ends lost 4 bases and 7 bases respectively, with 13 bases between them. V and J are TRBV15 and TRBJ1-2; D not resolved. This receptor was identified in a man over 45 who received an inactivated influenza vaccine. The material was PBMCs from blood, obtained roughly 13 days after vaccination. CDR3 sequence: CATSTRASTGYTF. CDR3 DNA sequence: TGTGCCACCAGCACCCGGGCCTCAACTGGCTACACCTTC.